This is a list of T cell receptor beta chains from one sample in a study of T cells in Graves' hyperthyroidism and ophthalmopathy. TCRdb re-analysed the multiplex PCR reads in MiXCR, keeping a single row per CDR3 protein. The sample shows roughly 500,000 distinct CDR3 sequences, around 42% of them seen only once. The sequencing sample was made of peripheral blood or thyroid tissue (not recorded which). Receptors were obtained from an adult woman with Graves' disease, either hyperthyroidism or ophthalmopathy (not recorded which). Each CDR3 is given with its conserved first and last residue. The order of the fields is V gene, D gene, clone size, J gene, CDR3 protein, CDR3 DNA. D genes are given only for firm matches. Rows may omit the clone size; those that give it use once, few, many or a size class.

TRBV7-9,-,few,TRBJ2-7,CASSLPNGHQDSYEQYF,TGTGCCAGCAGTCTACCAAACGGACACCAGGATAGCTACGAGCAGTACTTC
TRBV2,TRBD1,once,TRBJ2-6,CASSPGQGLGANVLTF,TGTGCCAGCAGCCCGGGACAGGGGTTAGGGGCCAACGTCCTGACTTTC
TRBV2,TRBD2,-,TRBJ2-2,CASSPGTSGARELFF,TGTGCCAGCAGTCCAGGGACTAGCGGAGCCCGGGAGCTGTTTTTT
TRBV11-2,TRBD1,-,TRBJ1-2,CASSSHTGTGYGYTF,TGTGCCAGCAGCTCTCACACCGGGACAGGGTATGGCTACACCTTC
TRBV7-2,TRBD2,many,TRBJ2-7,CASSFREGAYEQYF,TGTGCCAGCAGCTTCCGGGAGGGAGCCTACGAGCAGTACTTC
TRBV11-2,-,many,TRBJ1-2,CASSLTGIDYGYTF,TGTGCCAGCAGCTTAACCGGGATCGACTATGGCTACACCTTC
TRBV5-1,-,many,TRBJ1-4,CASSLETHTNEKLFF,TGCGCCAGCAGCTTGGAGACTCATACTAATGAAAAACTGTTTTTT
TRBV28,-,many,TRBJ2-5,CASTLGGQETQYF,TGTGCCAGCACCCTGGGAGGCCAAGAGACCCAGTACTTC
TRBV10-3,-,-,TRBJ1-4,CAISDEGAKEKLFF,TGTGCCATCAGTGACGAAGGGGCGAAGGAAAAACTGTTTTTT
TRBV7-2,TRBD1,-,TRBJ1-3,CASSLVTGQGGYTIYF,TGTGCCAGCAGCTTAGTCACGGGACAGGGAGGCTACACCATATATTTT
TRBV7-9,-,many,TRBJ1-1,CASSFLSSEAFF,TGTGCCAGCAGCTTCCTCTCGTCTGAAGCTTTCTTT
TRBV9,-,many,TRBJ1-3,CASSPLRDTRRGNTIYF,TGTGCCAGCAGCCCACTTCGGGACACCCGCAGAGGAAACACCATATATTTT
TRBV15,-,-,TRBJ1-5,CATSEGGARRGQPQHF,TGTGCCACCAGCGAGGGGGGAGCTCGGAGGGGTCAGCCCCAGCATTTT
TRBV7-2,-,-,TRBJ1-5,CASSLGGSGFSSNQPQHF,TGTGCCAGCAGCTTAGGGGGTTCAGGGTTTAGTAGCAATCAGCCCCAGCATTTT
TRBV29-1,-,-,TRBJ1-6,CSVRQGSNSPLHF,TGCAGCGTAAGGCAGGGATCCAATTCACCCCTCCACTTT
TRBV10-3,-,-,TRBJ1-1,CAISEVYRATEAFF,TGTGCCATCAGTGAAGTTTACAGGGCAACTGAAGCTTTCTTT
TRBV7-2,TRBD2,-,TRBJ2-7,CASSRTSADEQYF,TGTGCCAGCAGTCGGACTAGCGCGGACGAGCAGTACTTC
TRBV7-9,-,many,TRBJ2-5,CASSLGAALQETQYF,TGTGCCAGCAGCTTAGGAGCGGCGTTACAAGAGACCCAGTACTTC
TRBV20-1,-,-,TRBJ1-3,CSAKNGDYGYTIYF,TGCAGTGCTAAGAACGGGGACTATGGCTACACCATATATTTT
TRBV7-3,TRBD1,many,TRBJ1-1,CASSSLRDSMNTEAFF,TGTGCCAGCAGCTCTCTCCGGGACAGCATGAACACTGAAGCTTTCTTT
TRBV12-5,-,many,TRBJ2-7,CASGLDVWYEQYF,TGTGCTAGTGGACTGGACGTCTGGTACGAGCAGTACTTC
TRBV10-3,TRBD2,once,TRBJ2-5,CAISSRLAGPLPF,TGTGCCATCAGTTCCCGACTAGCGGGACCCCTCCCGTTC
TRBV9,-,many,TRBJ2-7,CASSVGINAYEQYF,TGTGCCAGCAGCGTAGGTATTAACGCCTACGAGCAGTACTTC
TRBV10-3,-,-,TRBJ1-5,CAISASGQGPTYSNQPQHF,TGTGCCATCAGTGCCTCTGGGCAGGGCCCTACTTATAGCAATCAGCCCCAGCATTTT
TRBV7-9,-,many,TRBJ2-2,CASSLVARGTGELFF,TGTGCCAGCAGCTTAGTTGCGCGAGGTACCGGGGAGCTGTTTTTT
TRBV7-9,-,many,TRBJ2-7,CASSPGGFGNEQYF,TGTGCCAGCAGCCCCGGGGGATTTGGTAACGAGCAGTACTTC
TRBV10-3,TRBD2,-,TRBJ2-7,CAISRGRSLAGDHEQYF,TGTGCCATCAGTAGGGGTCGGAGTCTAGCGGGAGACCACGAGCAGTACTTC
TRBV5-1,TRBD1,-,TRBJ2-2,CASTINRGNTGELFF,TGCGCCAGCACAATAAACAGGGGAAACACCGGGGAGCTGTTTTTT
TRBV2,-,many,TRBJ1-5,CASRTENNQPQHF,TGTGCCAGCCGAACAGAGAACAATCAGCCCCAGCATTTT
TRBV11-2,-,once,TRBJ1-2,CASSFRSVGESYGYTF,TGTGCCAGCAGCTTTCGGTCTGTCGGAGAGAGCTATGGCTACACCTTC
TRBV6-5,-,many,TRBJ1-3,CASSRSAGNTIYF,TGTGCCAGCAGCAGGTCCGCTGGAAACACCATATATTTT
TRBV20-1,-,-,TRBJ1-5,CSARPGGVKQPQHF,TGCAGTGCTAGACCGGGCGGAGTAAAGCAGCCCCAGCATTTT
TRBV6-5,-,-,TRBJ1-1,CASSFYLGTRNTEAFF,TGTGCCAGCAGTTTTTACTTGGGGACACGGAACACTGAAGCTTTCTTT
TRBV7-2,-,many,TRBJ1-1,CASSLFVNTEAFF,TGTGCCAGCAGCTTATTCGTGAACACTGAAGCTTTCTTT
TRBV12-3/TRBV12-4,TRBD1,once,TRBJ2-5,CASSWRQGFQETQYF,TGTGCCAGCAGTTGGCGACAGGGGTTTCAAGAGACCCAGTACTTC
TRBV24-1,TRBD2,-,TRBJ2-2,CATSDPAGTSGSTGELFF,TGTGCCACCAGTGATCCAGCCGGGACTAGCGGGAGCACCGGGGAGCTGTTTTTT
TRBV5-1,TRBD2,-,TRBJ2-2,CATSRTSPSNTWELFF,TGTGCCACGAGTCGGACTAGCCCGTCGAACACCTGGGAGCTGTTTTTT